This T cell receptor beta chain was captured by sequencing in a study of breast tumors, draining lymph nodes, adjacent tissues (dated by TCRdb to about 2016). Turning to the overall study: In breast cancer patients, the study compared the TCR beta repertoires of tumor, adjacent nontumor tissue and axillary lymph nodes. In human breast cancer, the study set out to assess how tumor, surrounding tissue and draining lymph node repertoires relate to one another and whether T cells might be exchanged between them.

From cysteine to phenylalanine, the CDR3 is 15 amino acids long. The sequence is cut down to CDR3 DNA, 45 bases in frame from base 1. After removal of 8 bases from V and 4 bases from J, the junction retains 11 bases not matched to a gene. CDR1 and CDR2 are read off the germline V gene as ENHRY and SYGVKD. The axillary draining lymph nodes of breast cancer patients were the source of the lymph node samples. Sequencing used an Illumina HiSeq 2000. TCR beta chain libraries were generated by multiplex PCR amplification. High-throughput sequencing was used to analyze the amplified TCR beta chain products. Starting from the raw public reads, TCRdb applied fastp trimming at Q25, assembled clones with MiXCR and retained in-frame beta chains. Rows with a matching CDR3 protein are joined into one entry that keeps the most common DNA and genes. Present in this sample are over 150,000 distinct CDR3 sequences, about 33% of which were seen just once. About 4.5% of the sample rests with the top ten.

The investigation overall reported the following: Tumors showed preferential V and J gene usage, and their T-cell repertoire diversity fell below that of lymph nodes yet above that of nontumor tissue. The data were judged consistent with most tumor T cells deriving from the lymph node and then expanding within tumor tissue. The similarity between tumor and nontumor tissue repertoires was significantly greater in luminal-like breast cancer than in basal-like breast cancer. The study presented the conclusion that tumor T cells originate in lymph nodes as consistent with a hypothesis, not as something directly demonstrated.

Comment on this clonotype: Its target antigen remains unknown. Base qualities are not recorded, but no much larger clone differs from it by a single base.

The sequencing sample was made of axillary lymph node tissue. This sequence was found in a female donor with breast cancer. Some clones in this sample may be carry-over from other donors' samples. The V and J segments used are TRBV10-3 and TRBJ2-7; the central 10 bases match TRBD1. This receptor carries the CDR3 CAISGRDRGYYEQYF. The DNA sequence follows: TGTGCCATCTCGGGCAGGGACAGGGGTTATTACGAGCAGTACTTC.